This TCR beta chain appears in the sequencing data of a study of CD8+ T cells in alopecia areata. RNA was extracted and reverse transcribed into cDNA as the sequencing template. The table came from immunoSEQ multiplex PCR; TCRdb's copy has only in-frame clones and leaves some out. The sample lists 200,000 to 250,000 clones, roughly 64% occurring once. This clone was observed a single time. Its antigen is currently unknown. Study outcomes and limitations: Among the 100 top clones, expanded CD8+ clones, like scalp clonality, were significantly decreased by tofacitinib.

The germline V gene has CDR1 SGHRS and CDR2 YFSETQ. Trimming stripped 0 bases from V and 5 bases from J, with 12 bases between. The CDR3 is made up of 14 amino acids. The sample's treatment: oral pan-JAK inhibitor, 5-10 mg twice daily. Source: CD4+ T cells sorted from blood, taken at week 4, from a patient treated with tofacitinib. The receptor comes from a human donor with alopecia areata. The chain links TRBV5-1 to TRBJ2-7; the D gene is possibly TRBD1 (7 bases). CDR3 residues: CASSLVGGGNEQYF. The CDR3, as DNA: TGCGCCAGCAGCTTGGTTGGAGGGGGCAACGAGCAGTACTTC.